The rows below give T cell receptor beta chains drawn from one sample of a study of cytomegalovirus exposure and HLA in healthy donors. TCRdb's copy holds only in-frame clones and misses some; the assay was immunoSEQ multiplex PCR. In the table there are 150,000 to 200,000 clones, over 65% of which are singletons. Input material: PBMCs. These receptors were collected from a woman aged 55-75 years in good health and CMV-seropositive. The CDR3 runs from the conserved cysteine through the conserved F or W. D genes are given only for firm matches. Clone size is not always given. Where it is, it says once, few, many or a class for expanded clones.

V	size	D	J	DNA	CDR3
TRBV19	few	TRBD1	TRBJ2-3	TGTGCCAGTGGAAAGGGACAGGGCAGAACAGATACGCAGTATTTT	CASGKGQGRTDTQYF
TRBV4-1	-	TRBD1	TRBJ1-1	TGCGCCAGCAGCCTTGACAGGGCCACTGAAGCTTTCTTT	CASSLDRATEAFF
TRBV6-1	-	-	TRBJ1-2	TGTGCCAGCAGTGGGGGCACGTACTATGGCTACACCTTC	CASSGGTYYGYTF
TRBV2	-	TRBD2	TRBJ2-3	TGTGCCAGGCTAAGGCTGGCTAGCGGGAACACAGATACGCAGTATTTT	CARLRLASGNTDTQYF
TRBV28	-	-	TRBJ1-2	TGTGCCAGTGAGAGGCGGTCCGCTCGAGCTAGCACCTTC	CASERRSARASTF
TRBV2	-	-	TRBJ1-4	TGTGCCAGCAGTGGAAGGACTGGAAATGAAAAACTGTTTTTT	CASSGRTGNEKLFF
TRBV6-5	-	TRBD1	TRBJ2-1	TGTGCCAGCAGACCCTCCGGGACAGGGATGAATGAGCAGTTCTTC	CASRPSGTGMNEQFF
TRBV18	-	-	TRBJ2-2	TGTGCCAGCTCACCACGACCAGGGGATAACACCGGGGAGCTGTTTTTT	CASSPRPGDNTGELFF
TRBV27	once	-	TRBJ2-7	TGTGCCAGCGCAAAAACCGGGAGCGGATACGAGCAGTACTTC	CASAKTGSGYEQYF
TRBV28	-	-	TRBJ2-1	TGTGCCAGCTCGCTACACAATGAGCAGTTCTTC	CASSLHNEQFF
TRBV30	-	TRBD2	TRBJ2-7	TGTGCCTTTGGGGGGGTCTACGAGCAGTACTTC	CAFGGVYEQYF
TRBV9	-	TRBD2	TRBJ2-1	TGTGCCAGCAGCGTCGCTAGCGGGAGGGGACACAATGAGCAGTTCTTC	CASSVASGRGHNEQFF
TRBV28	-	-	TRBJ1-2	TGTGCCAGCAGTTCCGGACTCAACTATGGCTACACCTTC	CASSSGLNYGYTF